This T cell receptor (beta chain) was identified in a study of cytomegalovirus exposure and HLA in healthy donors. The study's findings and limits: Trimming of TCR beta V- and J-genes showed a link, identified in a later analysis, to a missense DCLRE1C variant. Available immune exposure information was restricted to CMV serostatus only. Later examination showed HLA-associated TCR beta chains had greater clonal expansion than equally common others.

The length of the CDR3 is 14 residues. V was cut by 4 bases and J by 2 bases, with 12 bases left in between. Germline V gene data show CDR1 as SGHNT and CDR2 as YYREEE (reference sequence). PCR amplification relied on 60 Vbeta primers (plus 13 Jbeta primers). Clones were sequenced by immunoSEQ multiplex PCR, and TCRdb holds only the in-frame ones, with some missing. The sample gives about 170,000 clones, approximately 81% of which show up once; approximately 1.6% is in the top ten. For this clone: Its cognate antigen is unknown.

The receptor was isolated from a male donor in good health and CMV-seronegative. The rearrangement uses TRBV5-4 and TRBJ2-5, with D unresolved. Source material: PBMCs. The CDR3 loop is CASSRRLAQETQYF. CDR3 nucleotide sequence: TGTGCCAGCAGCCGTAGACTCGCACAAGAGACCCAGTACTTC.